Given below is one T cell receptor (beta chain) in context. The repertoire was sequenced with immunoSEQ multiplex PCR; TCRdb's copy has only in-frame clones and lacks some. There are about 68,000 clones in the sample; roughly 94% occur only once, and about 1.4% lies in the top ten. The J segment lost 5 bases and the V segment lost 8 bases, leaving 10 bases of the junction unmatched. Germline V gene data show CDR1 as MDHEN and CDR2 as SYDVKM. The CDR3 loop spans 14 amino acids. These data are taken from a study of T cell changes during pregnancy in multiple sclerosis. The sequence came from a female donor in good health, enrolled as a control in a pregnancy study. The chain joins TRBV28 to TRBJ1-1, with 8 bases aligning to TRBD1. The sample was peripheral blood, taken in the second trimester of pregnancy. CDR3 protein: CASRQGRAVTEAFF. CDR3 coding DNA: TGTGCCAGCCGACAGGGGAGGGCGGTTACTGAAGCTTTCTTT.